These 18 T cell receptor beta chains originate from one sample sequenced in a study of CD4 T cells in relation to SARS-CoV-2 and coronaviruses (dated by TCRdb to the early 2020s). CD4+ T cells from unexposed donors were collected before the COVID-19 pandemic (2011-2018). After around 10 days of culture, CD4+ T cells were isolated with the EasySep CD4+ T cell isolation kit. Receptors were amplified or captured by the immunoSEQ multiplex PCR assay. This is the immuneACCESS table as TCRdb keeps it, with only in-frame sequences that have V and J called. A part of the clones is gone; compared with another copy, unresolved V genes explain less than half, and the rest is unexplained. For this sample there are 15,000 to 25,000 clones; 70% to 85% appear just once. Of the sample, around 25% falls within the top ten clones. Their recognized antigens are unknown. Sequenced input: CD4+ T cells from PBMCs, cultured in vitro. The receptors here all came from a human donor in good health.

This rearrangement joins TRBV6-2 or TRBV6-3 to TRBJ1-2; D gene ambiguous. CDR3 length: 14 amino acids. V was clipped by 6 bases and J by 6 bases, with 17 bases between them. Germline V gives CDR1 MNHEY, CDR2 SVGEGT. CDR3 coding DNA: TGTGCCAGCAGGTACGGACTCGTAAGGCATGGCTACACCTTC. This translates into CASRYGLVRHGYTF.

This clone is deemed large. This rearrangement joins TRBV29-1 to TRBJ1-2, with unresolved D. V was trimmed by 3 bases and J by 1 base, leaving 12 bases between them. The CDR3 is 14 amino acids. Germline V gene data show CDR1 as SQVTM and CDR2 as ANQGSEA. DNA of the CDR3: TGCAGCGTTGACGCGGGCAGAAATAACTATGGCTACACCTTC. Translation gives CSVDAGRNNYGYTF.

The chain has TRBV19 and TRBJ1-3; perhaps TRBD1 as D (6 bases). CDR1 LNHDA and CDR2 SQIVND come from the germline V gene (reference sequence). The CDR3 totals 15 residues. Trimming removed 7 bases from V and 2 bases from J, with 15 bases in between. In DNA, the CDR3 is TGTGCCAGTACCACCAGAGGGGACACTGGAAACACCATATATTTT. This translates into CASTTRGDTGNTIYF.

The chain uses TRBV6-5 and TRBJ2-2, with TRBD1 as a possible D gene (6 bases). V lost 5 bases and J lost 0, with 10 bases in between. The CDR3 is made up of 15 amino acids. Germline V lookup: CDR1 MNHEY, CDR2 SVGAGI. The CDR3 DNA sequence: TGTGCCAGCAGTAGGTCAGGGGCGAACACCGGGGAGCTGTTTTTT. This gives the protein CASSRSGANTGELFF.

In its sample, this clone was seen a few times. The chain links TRBV27 to TRBJ2-7; D call uncertain. Germline values: CDR1 MNHEY, CDR2 SMNVEV (reference sequence). The CDR3 extends over 14 amino acids. V was trimmed by 0 bases and J by 3 bases, leaving 9 bases between them. The CDR3 sequence: CASSLSSGRYEQYF. For the CDR3, the DNA is TGTGCCAGCAGTTTATCGTCGGGTCGCTACGAGCAGTACTTC.

This rearrangement joins TRBV5-1 to TRBJ2-3; no firm D call. Germline assignment: CDR1 SGHRS and CDR2 YFSETQ. The CDR3 loop spans 12 amino acids. Trimming removed 2 bases at V and 2 bases at J, with 3 bases between. The CDR3 here is CASSFATDTQYF. The CDR3 DNA reads TGCGCCAGCAGCTTTGCCACAGATACGCAGTATTTT.

This clone rates as large. The chain recombines TRBV7-9 with TRBJ2-7; D tentatively reads TRBD1 or TRBD2 (5 bases each). Germline assignment: CDR1 SEHNR and CDR2 FQNEAQ (reference sequence). This CDR3 has 14 amino acids. V was clipped by 1 base and J by 5 bases, with 12 bases between them. This CDR3 is CASSLDIQGHEQYF. The DNA for the CDR3 is TGTGCCAGCAGCTTAGACATCCAGGGACACGAGCAGTACTTC.

The chain couples TRBV19 to TRBJ1-2, with 7 bases matching TRBD1. In germline, CDR1 is LNHDA, CDR2 SQIVND (reference sequence). The trim removed 7 bases at V and 7 bases at J, leaving 12 bases unmatched. The length of the CDR3 is 14 residues. CDR3 sequence reads: CASIGRPTGSGYTF. DNA of the CDR3: TGTGCCAGTATAGGTCGACCGACAGGGAGTGGCTACACCTTC.

This clone was recorded a few times. J is TRBJ1-1 and V is TRBV18; D perhaps matches TRBD1 (5 bases). The CDR3 is made up of 13 amino acids. Trimming left V 3 bases short and J 1 base short, with 6 bases between. The germline V gene has CDR1 KGHSH and CDR2 LQKENI. The CDR3 region is CASSPGQNTEAFF. The CDR3 DNA reads as TGTGCCAGCTCACCGGGGCAGAACACTGAAGCTTTCTTT.

The count of this clone is one. This chain joins TRBV12-2 and TRBJ1-5; TRBD1 was called by the table and not checked on the DNA. TRBV12-2 is labeled a pseudogene. This CDR3 has 18 residues. CDR3 protein: CASRLAGAGKDSNQPQHF. The CDR3 bases are TGTGCAAGTCGCTTAGCTGGAGCAGGGAAGGATAGCAATCAGCCCCAGCATTTT.

The chain has TRBV12-3 or TRBV12-4 and TRBJ1-5; D gene unclear. The length of the CDR3 is 13 residues. V lost 5 bases to trimming and J lost 1 base, with 6 bases between them. This CDR3 is CASSLTSNQPQHF. Written as DNA, the CDR3 is TGTGCCAGCAGTCTAACGAGCAATCAGCCCCAGCATTTT.

The chain recombines TRBV7-9 with TRBJ2-7; TRBD2 aligns across 11 bases. Germline assignment: CDR1 SEHNR and CDR2 FQNEAQ (reference sequence). This CDR3 is 14 amino acids long. J gave up 7 bases and V 5 bases, and 7 bases lay outside the gene matches. CDR3 in amino acids: CASSAVAGGLEQYF. The CDR3, as DNA: TGTGCCAGCAGCGCCGTAGCGGGAGGGCTGGAGCAGTACTTC.

The chain uses TRBV29-1 and TRBJ1-1, with D possibly matching TRBD1 (5 bases). The length of the CDR3 is 13 residues. Germline V gene lookup returns CDR1 SQVTM and CDR2 ANQGSEA. V was pared by 7 bases and J by 3 bases, with 15 bases between. The CDR3 spells CSAGAGVDTEAFF. DNA of the CDR3: TGCAGCGCGGGAGCGGGGGTAGACACTGAAGCTTTCTTT. Together with reference TRBV29-1 and TRBJ1-1, the CDR3 gives the full variable domain: SAVISQKPSRDICQRGTSLTIQCQVDSQVTMMFWYRQQPGQSLTLIATANQGSEATYESGFVIDKFPISRPNLTFSTLTVSNMSPEDSSIYLCSAGAGVDTEAFFGQGTRLTVV.

The chain carries TRBV10-2 and TRBJ1-1, with D hard to call. The CDR3 has 12 residues. Germline loops: CDR1 WSHSY, CDR2 SAAADI. V was cut by 5 bases and J by 5 bases, with 9 bases left in between. CDR3 loop: CASSRGWTEAFF. Written as DNA, the CDR3 is TGCGCCAGCAGTCGAGGTTGGACTGAAGCTTTCTTT.

V usage is TRBV12-3 or TRBV12-4 and J usage is TRBJ2-2; D uncertain. Between the trimmed V and J ends, which lost 6 bases and 8 bases, there was a span of 13 bases. The CDR3 is 13 residues long. CDR3: CASSLRPGGELFF. Written as DNA, the CDR3 is TGTGCCAGCAGCCTTAGGCCTGGTGGGGAGCTGTTTTTT.

This clone was seen more than once but under ten times. The chain carries TRBV7-2 and TRBJ1-2; perhaps TRBD1 as D (5 bases). This CDR3 contains 14 residues. The V and J ends lost 1 base and 3 bases respectively, with 9 bases between them. Germline values: CDR1 SGHTA, CDR2 FQGNSA. The CDR3 coding sequence is TGTGCCAGCAGCTTAGTCGGGGCAGACTATGGCTACACCTTC. It yields the protein CASSLVGADYGYTF.

In this sample, this clone turned up a few times. The chain is built from TRBV3-1 (or the pseudogene TRBV3-2) and TRBJ1-1, with a possible D match to TRBD1 (5 bases). Trimming left V 0 bases short and J 6 bases short, with 11 bases between. Germline assignment: CDR1 LGHDT and CDR2 YNNKEL (reference sequence). The CDR3 consists of 14 residues. CDR3 nucleotides: TGTGCCAGCAGCCAAGAGGACACCACCGCTGAAGCTTTCTTT. Amino acids: CASSQEDTTAEAFF.

The chain combines TRBV12-3 or TRBV12-4 with TRBJ1-2; no firm D call. V was cut by 6 bases and J by 3 bases, with 11 bases left in between. The CDR3 covers 13 residues. CDR3 nucleotides: TGTGCCAGCAGCCTAACGGGAGACTATGGCTACACCTTC. Translation gives CASSLTGDYGYTF.